The present TCR beta chain was sequenced within a study of cytomegalovirus exposure and HLA in healthy donors. The length of the CDR3 is 16 residues. Per germline, CDR1 MDHEN and CDR2 SYDVKM. V trimming: 4 bases; J trimming: 4 bases; junction bases outside the gene matches: 8. Both 60 Vbeta primers and 13 Jbeta primers went into the PCR. Some clones are missing from TCRdb's copy, which holds only in-frame ones; the method was immunoSEQ multiplex PCR. The profile shows 150,000 to 180,000 clones, approximately 81% of them singletons. Notes on this clone: The antigen is undetermined.

Study-wide results and caveats: Clonal expansion, a later analysis showed, was greater in HLA-associated TCR beta chains than in equally common others. For TCR beta chains, V- and J-gene trimming was later linked to a missense DCLRE1C variant. Immune exposure information available was restricted to CMV serostatus.

Sequencing used PBMCs. This chain joins TRBV28 and TRBJ1-4; 8 positions agree with TRBD1. This clonotype originated in a woman younger than 35 in good health and CMV-seronegative. CDR3 protein: CASSSPGQVINEKLFF. The CDR3 nucleotides read TGTGCCAGCAGTTCACCGGGACAGGTGATTAATGAAAAACTGTTTTTT.